This T cell receptor beta chain originates from a study of blood T cell repertoires in COVID-19. Study context: Samples taken during acute and convalescent COVID-19 were collected in the United States, Italy and Spain. T cells, B-cell-depleted T cells, or PBMCs supplied cDNA or gDNA.

The V gene's germline CDR1 is MNHNS and CDR2 SASEGT. The CDR3 has 14 residues. Trimming removed 2 bases from V and 3 bases from J; junction bases left unmatched: 4. Original data processing: It was from reference gene primer amplification that nucleated cell counts were estimated. This table comes from immunoSEQ multiplex PCR, and its TCRdb copy is limited to in-frame clones, with some not included. The V and J calls and the clone size are those of that table, but D and trimming were determined from the DNA. The sample lists about 140,000 clones, around nine tenths occurring once. This clone showed up just once.

This chain uses TRBV6-1 with TRBJ2-7, with 7 bases fitting TRBD1. The sequenced sample consisted of peripheral blood. The sequence derives from a middle-aged woman with acute or convalescent COVID-19. CDR3 nucleotide sequence: TGTGCCAGCAGTGAAAAGGGACAGTACTACGAGCAGTACTTC. Its protein product is CASSEKGQYYEQYF.